A single sample is the source of the 21 T cell receptor beta chains below, sequenced in a study of blood T cells in healthy people across ages. A second PCR, run for about 6 to 11 cycles, used a sample-barcoded 5' primer plus a J-beta primer mix. One entry per CDR3 protein, called by TCRdb with MiXCR from the 5' RACE reads. The sample lists about 690,000 distinct CDR3 sequences, roughly two fifths seen once, with around 32% in the top ten. Sequencing was performed on blood. These receptors all come from a man aged 80 or over in good health.

The chain recombines TRBV28 with TRBJ2-7, with TRBD1 matching 7 bases. V lost 2 bases and J lost 0; bases outside the gene matches: 4. CDR3 length: 15 amino acids. Germline V gives CDR1 MDHEN, CDR2 SYDVKM. CDR3 sequence (DNA): TGTGCCAGCAGTTTACCGGGACAGACCTCCTACGAGCAGTACTTC. This gives the protein CASSLPGQTSYEQYF.

The chain links TRBV20-1 to TRBJ2-3; TRBD2 aligns across 9 bases. V dropped 6 bases and J dropped 4; count of bases not matched to a gene: 11. The germline V gene has CDR1 DFQATT and CDR2 SNEGSKA (reference sequence). CDR3 length equals 15 residues. The CDR3 nucleotides are TGCAGTGCCCCGGACGGCGGGGGGGCCCCAGATACGCAGTATTTT. Translated: CSAPDGGGAPDTQYF.

This chain links TRBV7-9 with TRBJ2-1; D tentatively reads TRBD1 or TRBD2 (5 bases each). The CDR3 is 15 amino acids. Germline lookup yields CDR1 SEHNR and CDR2 FQNEAQ (reference sequence). V gave up 1 base and J gave up 8 bases, with 15 bases separating them. The CDR3 nucleotides are TGTGCCAGCAGCTTAGTCGGACAAAGAGGGTATGAGCAGTTCTTC. Translating it yields CASSLVGQRGYEQFF.

Note on this clonotype: A much larger clone lies a single base off, so this may be a read error. The chain carries TRBV7-2 and TRBJ2-7; tentatively, D is TRBD2 (6 bases). The CDR3 extends over 15 amino acids. Germline V CDR1 and CDR2: SGHTA, FQGNSA. Between the trimmed V and J ends, which lost 5 bases and 7 bases, there was a span of 21 bases. CDR3 in amino acids: CASSQDGGFGLEQYF. Here the CDR3 DNA reads TGTGCCAGCAGCCAAGACGGGGGATTCGGCCTTGAGCAGTACTTC.

This clonotype was seen ten or more times. The chain carries TRBV3-1 and TRBJ2-3; 12 bases are shared with TRBD1. This CDR3 spans 15 amino acids. With V trimmed by 6 bases and J by 4 bases, 5 bases remained unmatched. Germline CDR1 and CDR2: LGHDT and YNNKEL (reference sequence). The DNA for the CDR3 is TGTGCCAGCAGTGAGGGACAGGGGGCGTCAGATACGCAGTATTTT. It encodes CASSEGQGASDTQYF.

In this sample, this clonotype turned up a few times. The V call is TRBV7-2, the J call TRBJ2-1, with D perhaps TRBD1 (6 bases). Germline-derived CDR1 and CDR2 are SGHTA and FQGNSA. The CDR3 totals 14 residues. V dropped 4 bases and J dropped 5 bases, with 12 bases sitting between them. CDR3 coding DNA: TGTGCCAGCAGCTCGCGCAGGGGCGACAATGAGCAGTTCTTC. Encoded protein: CASSSRRGDNEQFF.

The chain combines TRBV4-1 with TRBJ2-7; 7 nucleotides match TRBD1. The germline gives CDR1 MGHRA, CDR2 YSYEKL. The CDR3 has 15 amino acids. V trimming: 3 bases; J trimming: 2 bases; junction bases outside the gene matches: 7. The CDR3 sequence: CASSHRDSPTYEQYF. CDR3 coding DNA: TGCGCCAGCAGCCACCGGGACAGCCCTACCTACGAGCAGTACTTC.

The chain couples TRBV11-2 to TRBJ2-7; 12 bases line up with TRBD2. CDR3 size: 16 residues. CDR1 and CDR2 (germline): SGHAT, FQNNGV. With V trimmed by 2 bases and J by 7 bases, 9 bases remained unmatched. This chain's CDR3 is CASSLIQTSGSGEQYF. CDR3 DNA sequence: TGTGCCAGCAGCTTAATCCAGACTAGCGGGAGCGGGGAGCAGTACTTC.

The chain couples TRBV5-1 to TRBJ2-3; D is unresolved. Germline CDR1 is SGHRS and CDR2 is YFSETQ. V was trimmed by 2 bases and J by 2 bases, leaving 9 bases between them. The CDR3 has 14 residues. As DNA, the CDR3 is TGCGCCAGCAGCTTCAACATAGACACAGATACGCAGTATTTT. Its translation: CASSFNIDTDTQYF.

This clonotype occurred many times. The V and J genes are TRBV4-2 and TRBJ2-3, with D perhaps given as TRBD1 or TRBD2 (5 bases each). The CDR3 has 13 residues. Trimming stripped 8 bases from V and 4 bases from J, with 13 bases between. Germline values: CDR1 LGHNA, CDR2 YNFKEQ. The CDR3 sequence is CASQPGTADTQYF. DNA for the CDR3: TGTGCCAGCCAACCTGGGACGGCAGATACGCAGTATTTT.

For this clonotype: Compared with germline, one end of the junction differs, possibly owing to a read error. DNA of the CDR3: TGCGGTGCTAGAGATGAATTCGGGACTCCTTTGAGAGATACGCAGTATTTT. It codes for CGARDEFGTPLRDTQYF. The gene calls are TRBV20-1 and TRBJ2-3; D perhaps matches TRBD2 (6 bases). The CDR3 runs 17 residues. Germline V lookup: CDR1 DFQATT, CDR2 SNEGSKA (reference sequence).

This chain connects TRBV6-2 or TRBV6-3 to TRBJ2-7; D is unresolved. CDR3 size: 14 residues. Germline V gives CDR1 MNHEY, CDR2 SVGEGT. The ends were cut back, 4 bases at V and 7 bases at J, with 17 bases in the middle. CDR3 nucleotides: TGTGCCAGCAGTTCCCGGACCAGCTGGCATGAGCAGTACTTC. Residues: CASSSRTSWHEQYF.

The chain has TRBV20-1 and TRBJ2-2; 8 positions match TRBD2. V trimming: 5 bases; J trimming: 7 bases; junction bases outside the gene matches: 9. The germline V gene encodes CDR1 DFQATT and CDR2 SNEGSKA (reference sequence). The CDR3 length is 14 residues. CDR3 sequence (DNA): TGCAGTGCTGGACTATCGGGAGGGAGCGGGGAGCTGTTTTTT. Amino acid sequence: CSAGLSGGSGELFF.

The chain employs TRBV14 and TRBJ2-3; TRBD1 or TRBD2 may be the D gene (5 bases each). Trimming took 3 bases from V and 8 from J, leaving 18 bases between them. Germline loops: CDR1 SGHDN, CDR2 FVKESK. This CDR3 has 15 amino acids. Here the CDR3 DNA reads TGTGCCAGCAGCCACCGACAGAGACTAAGCGGTACGCAGTATTTT. Translated, it gives CASSHRQRLSGTQYF.

The gene calls are TRBV12-3 or TRBV12-4 and TRBJ1-4; D unresolved. The CDR3 has 13 residues. The V and J ends lost 8 bases and 0 bases respectively, with 7 bases between them. The CDR3 DNA is TGTGCCAGCCAAAACCCAACTAATGAAAAACTGTTTTTT. It specifies CASQNPTNEKLFF.

The rearrangement joins TRBV11-3 to TRBJ2-5, with a possible D match to TRBD2 (5 bases). CDR1 is SGHNT, CDR2 YENEEA, per germline. The V gene lost 5 bases and the J gene lost 11 bases, with 15 bases spanning the gap. The CDR3 length is 12 residues. CDR3 residues: CASSTRFGEQYF. For the CDR3, the DNA is TGTGCCAGCAGCACCCGTTTCGGGGAGCAGTACTTC.

This chain uses TRBV29-1 with TRBJ2-5, with D possibly being TRBD2 (5 bases). Germline V gene sequence: CDR1 SQVTM, CDR2 ANQGSEA. V shed 7 bases and J shed 0 bases, with 12 bases lying between them. The CDR3 runs to 13 residues. CDR3 sequence (DNA): TGCAGCGCCTGGGGAGATCACCAAGAGACCCAGTACTTC. Encoded protein: CSAWGDHQETQYF.

The chain recombines TRBV20-1 with TRBJ2-7; possible D gene TRBD1, 5 bases. This CDR3 is 13 amino acids long. The V gene lost 5 bases and the J gene lost 3 bases, with 14 bases spanning the gap. Per germline, CDR1 DFQATT and CDR2 SNEGSKA (reference sequence). CDR3 loop: CSARKRQNYEQYF. The DNA of the CDR3 is TGCAGTGCTCGAAAACGACAGAACTACGAGCAGTACTTC.

The V gene is TRBV9, the J gene TRBJ2-6, with 8 nucleotides matching TRBD1. Germline values: CDR1 SGDLS, CDR2 YYNGEE. Losses at the gene ends were 2 bases for V and 0 bases for J; bases not matched to a gene: 10. The CDR3 has 19 residues. The DNA of the CDR3 is TGTGCCAGCAGCGTCACGACCGGGACAGGCTTCTCTGGGGCCAACGTCCTGACTTTC. Residues: CASSVTTGTGFSGANVLTF.

This clonotype was seen more than once but under ten times. This chain links TRBV14 with TRBJ2-2; 7 bases are a match to TRBD2. In germline, CDR1 is SGHDN, CDR2 FVKESK. There are 15 residues in the CDR3. J gave up 0 bases and V 5 bases, and 3 bases lay outside the gene matches. The CDR3 bases are TGTGCCAGCAGCGAAGGACTAGCGAACACCGGGGAGCTGTTTTTT. It encodes CASSEGLANTGELFF.

This clonotype was counted at least ten times. The rearrangement links TRBV20-1 to TRBJ1-1; 7 nucleotides align to TRBD1. CDR3 size: 14 residues. CDR1 and CDR2 from the germline V gene are DFQATT and SNEGSKA (reference sequence). Unmatched junction bases numbered 9, after V lost 1 base and J lost 7 bases. The CDR3 here is CSARATNRGGEAFF. In DNA form, the CDR3 reads TGCAGTGCTAGAGCCACGAACAGGGGAGGTGAAGCTTTCTTT.